A single sample gave rise to the 14 T cell receptor beta chains below, sequenced in a study of cytomegalovirus exposure and HLA in healthy donors. The PCR had 60 Vbeta and 13 Jbeta primers. Sequenced by immunoSEQ multiplex PCR; TCRdb stores in-frame clones only, minus some. The sample consists of 95,000 to 100,000 clones, approximately 80% of them appearing once. Sequenced material: PBMCs. The receptors originated from a man aged 55 to 70 in good health and CMV-seropositive.

The chain uses TRBV28 and TRBJ2-3; no definite D call. Trimming removed 3 bases at V and 4 bases at J, with 14 bases between. This CDR3 is 15 amino acids long. In germline, CDR1 is MDHEN, CDR2 SYDVKM. CDR3 DNA sequence: TGTGCCAGCAGTTTTTTCGTTAGCCCGCCAGATACGCAGTATTTT. Translated, it gives CASSFFVSPPDTQYF.

The chain employs TRBV27 and TRBJ1-1; TRBD1 matches at 11 bases. With V trimmed by 6 bases and J by 6 bases, 12 bases remained unmatched. CDR3 length equals 16 residues. The V gene's germline CDR1 is MNHEY and CDR2 SMNVEV (reference sequence). The CDR3 coding sequence is TGTGCCAGCAGAGCCTATTCCGGGACAGGGGGGTCTGAAGCTTTCTTT. As protein: CASRAYSGTGGSEAFF.

This clone showed up just a few times. The genes are TRBV19 and TRBJ2-7, with D possibly matching TRBD2 (5 bases). Germline V gives CDR1 LNHDA, CDR2 SQIVND (reference sequence). Trimming pared 3 bases from V and 2 bases from J, leaving 11 bases between. The CDR3 consists of 14 residues. Here the CDR3 DNA reads TGTGCCAGTAGTATCTCTAGCATAACCTACGAGCAGTACTTC. Its translation: CASSISSITYEQYF.

The chain uses TRBV5-1 and TRBJ2-3, with D possibly matching TRBD2 (7 bases). Trimming stripped 2 bases from V and 4 bases from J, with 17 bases between. Germline V lookup: CDR1 SGHRS, CDR2 YFSETQ. The CDR3 is made up of 16 amino acids. The CDR3 spells CASSFSPGGTPDTQYF. CDR3 nucleotides: TGCGCCAGCAGCTTTTCTCCGGGGGGCACCCCAGATACGCAGTATTTT.

The chain combines TRBV20-1 with TRBJ1-2, with D maybe TRBD1 (6 bases). Trimming left V 3 bases short and J 7 bases short, with 9 bases between. This CDR3 region has 11 residues. The V gene's germline CDR1 is DFQATT and CDR2 SNEGSKA (reference sequence). CDR3 in amino acids: CSASTGSGYTF. The DNA for the CDR3 is TGCAGTGCTAGCACAGGGAGTGGCTACACCTTC.

The genes are TRBV7-9 and TRBJ1-6; D is ambiguous. The CDR3 totals 18 residues. The germline V gene has CDR1 SEHNR and CDR2 FQNEAQ (reference sequence). V was cut by 3 bases and J by 0 bases, with 15 bases left in between. The CDR3 sequence: CASSFMGITSSYNSPLHF. DNA of the CDR3: TGTGCCAGCAGCTTTATGGGGATAACTAGCTCCTATAATTCACCCCTCCACTTT.

The CDR3 sequence is CASSPRGRGTEKLFF. DNA of the CDR3: TGTGCCAGCAGCCCCCGGGGCAGGGGGACTGAAAAACTGTTTTTT. The genes are TRBV27 and TRBJ1-4; 7 bases fit TRBD1. The CDR3 is made up of 15 amino acids. Germline CDR1 reads MNHEY; CDR2 reads SMNVEV (reference sequence). The ends lost 6 bases at V and 7 bases at J; junction bases unmatched: 11.

This clone was recorded a few times. The CDR3 sequence: CASSLAVGPRETQYF. The CDR3 DNA sequence: TGTGCCAGCAGCTTGGCCGTGGGCCCAAGGGAGACCCAGTACTTC. This chain uses TRBV5-6 with TRBJ2-5; D is unresolved. This CDR3 is 15 amino acids long. Germline CDR1 and CDR2: SGHDT and YYEEEE. Trimming cost V 0 bases and J 5 bases, with 14 bases left between them.

This clone was observed a single time. The CDR3 nucleotides read TGTGCCAGCAGCCCGACTAGCGGGCGTCTATCCTACGAGCAGTACTTC. This translates into CASSPTSGRLSYEQYF. The gene calls are TRBV28 and TRBJ2-5; 10 positions match TRBD2. The end of the DNA aligns better with TRBJ2-7, so the J call may be wrong. CDR1 is MDHEN and CDR2 is SYDVKM in the germline V gene. The CDR3 spans 16 residues.

The chain joins TRBV18 to TRBJ2-5; 8 nucleotides agree with TRBD2. Trimming at V came to 2 bases and at J to 2 bases, leaving 7 bases not matched to a gene. This CDR3 has 16 amino acids. Per germline, CDR1 KGHSH and CDR2 LQKENI. CDR3 protein: CASSPVAGGLQETQYF. Here the CDR3 DNA reads TGTGCCAGCTCACCAGTGGCGGGGGGACTACAAGAGACCCAGTACTTC.

V usage is TRBV5-4 and J usage is TRBJ1-5; TRBD1 matches at 7 bases. CDR1 is SGHNT, CDR2 YYREEE, per germline (reference sequence). This CDR3 has 19 amino acids. Trimming at V came to 5 bases and at J to 3 bases, leaving 20 bases not matched to a gene. The CDR3 DNA sequence: TGTGCCAGCAGTTTTACAGGGGAACGAGGGTGGCGGAACAATCAGCCCCAGCATTTT. Its translation: CASSFTGERGWRNNQPQHF. The entire variable domain, with the rest obtained from reference TRBV5-4 and TRBJ1-5, is as follows: ETGVTQSPTHLIKTRGQQVTLRCSSQSGHNTVSWYQQALGQGPQFIFQYYREEENGRGNFPPRFSGLQFPNYSSELNVNALELDDSALYLCASSFTGERGWRNNQPQHFGDGTRLSIL.

This sequence joins TRBV11-3 and TRBJ1-2, with D possibly TRBD1 on 6 matching bases. With 5 bases removed from V and 1 base from J, the gap between germline ends came to 14 bases. From germline, CDR1 is SGHNT and CDR2 YENEEA. There are 15 residues in the CDR3. CDR3 in DNA: TGTGCCAGCAGCCCCACAGGGCCCCTTAACTATGGCTACACCTTC. Its protein product is CASSPTGPLNYGYTF.

This chain links TRBV10-3 with TRBJ1-5; no reliable D call. The CDR3 runs to 17 residues. The germline V and J ends were trimmed by 3 bases and 0 bases, with 15 bases remaining between them. Germline V gives CDR1 ENHRY, CDR2 SYGVKD. The CDR3 region has the DNA TGTGCCATCAGTGATAGGAGGGAGGCCTATAGCAATCAGCCCCAGCATTTT. This sequence encodes CAISDRREAYSNQPQHF.

The rearrangement joins TRBV7-9 to TRBJ1-5; D call uncertain. CDR1 is SEHNR and CDR2 is FQNEAQ in the germline V gene (reference sequence). The V end was cut by 6 bases, the J end by 7 bases, with 13 bases between. This CDR3 has 13 residues. This chain's CDR3 is CASSHAGYQPQHF. CDR3 DNA: TGTGCCAGCAGTCATGCCGGGTACCAGCCCCAGCATTTT. Based on the CDR3 plus reference TRBV7-9 and TRBJ1-5, the full variable domain is DTGVSQNPRHKITKRGQNVTFRCDPISEHNRLYWYRQTLGQGPEFLTYFQNEAQLEKSRLLSDRFSAERPKGSFSTLEIQRTEQGDSAMYLCASSHAGYQPQHFGDGTRLSIL.